The 8 T cell receptor beta chains given below trace back to one sample, sequenced in a study of T cells in Graves' hyperthyroidism and ophthalmopathy. Researchers took RNA transcripts and amplified the TCR beta CDR3 regions from them. The TCR CDR3 was amplified in a first-round RT-PCR using the HTBI primer set. In TCRdb, the multiplex PCR reads were re-called with MiXCR into one record per CDR3 protein. In the table there are about 480,000 distinct CDR3 sequences, roughly 14% of which are singletons. Sequences were obtained from blood. These receptors were obtained from a woman aged 18-30 years with Graves' hyperthyroidism.

The chain is built from TRBV27 and TRBJ1-2, with 11 bases that match TRBD1. J was trimmed by 7 bases and V by 4 bases; bases with no gene match: 8. CDR3 length: 15 amino acids. Germline assignment: CDR1 MNHEY and CDR2 SMNVEV (reference sequence). CDR3 in amino acids: CASSSRGTGGRGYTF. The CDR3 DNA reads TGTGCCAGCAGTTCACGAGGGACAGGGGGACGTGGCTACACCTTC.

This chain joins TRBV20-1 and TRBJ2-1; TRBD1 might be the D (6 bases). The CDR3 runs to 11 residues. The germline gives CDR1 DFQATT, CDR2 SNEGSKA (reference sequence). Trimming removed 3 bases at V and 10 bases at J, with 10 bases between. In DNA, the CDR3 is TGCAGTGCTAGGCCCGACAGGGAGCAGTTCTTC. Translation: CSARPDREQFF.

This clonotype came up many times. This sequence joins TRBV12-5 and TRBJ2-7; 10 bases agree with TRBD1. Germline V gene lookup returns CDR1 LGHNT and CDR2 FRNRAP. Trimming at V came to 1 base and at J to 6 bases, leaving 3 bases not matched to a gene. This CDR3 is built from 14 residues. The DNA of the CDR3 is TGTGCTAGTGGTTTGGGTGGACAGGGGGGCGAGCAGTACGTC. It is translated as CASGLGGQGGEQYV.

Remarks on this clonotype: With a much larger clone just one base away, this may be a read error. Because it lacks the conserved phenylalanine or tryptophan at the end, this CDR3 is likely a read error. The chain has TRBV2 and TRBJ2-1, with D unclear. This CDR3 is built from 13 residues. V lost 7 bases and J lost 4, with 11 bases in between. Germline lookup yields CDR1 SNHLY and CDR2 FYNNEI. The chain's CDR3 is CASTATHYNEQFS. Written as DNA, the CDR3 is TGTGCCAGCACCGCGACACATTACAATGAGCAGTTCTCC.

The chain combines TRBV6-2 or TRBV6-3 with TRBJ1-1, with a possible D match to TRBD1 (6 bases). CDR1 and CDR2 (germline): MNHEY, SVGEGT. Trimming removed 6 bases from V and 3 bases from J, with 17 bases in between. The CDR3 is 15 residues long. In DNA form, the CDR3 reads TGTGCCAGCAGGCCGGGGGGGCGCGGGGACACTGAAGCTTTCTTT. Residues: CASRPGGRGDTEAFF.

The rearrangement links TRBV27 to TRBJ2-1; 10 nucleotides line up with TRBD2. Germline loops: CDR1 MNHEY, CDR2 SMNVEV (reference sequence). This CDR3 has 17 residues. V trimming: 7 bases; J trimming: 3 bases; junction bases outside the gene matches: 12. For the CDR3, the DNA is TGTGCCAGCACCGAGTTATGGCTAGCGGGAGTCTACAATGAGCAGTTCTTC. Its protein is CASTELWLAGVYNEQFF.

This clonotype was observed at least ten times. The chain uses TRBV24-1 and TRBJ2-1; D is unresolved. The CDR3 has 14 residues. CDR1 is KGHDR and CDR2 is SFDVKD in the germline V gene. The V end lost 3 bases, the J end lost 6 bases, and 11 bases lay between the germline ends. DNA for the CDR3: TGTGCCACCAGTGATGCTGACGGGTCCAATGAGCAGTTCTTC. Translated, it gives CATSDADGSNEQFF.

This clonotype appeared many times. V is TRBV18 and J is TRBJ2-3; 10 nucleotides match TRBD2. With 6 bases clipped from V and 0 bases from J, the junction kept 9 bases outside the gene matches. The CDR3 totals 17 residues. The germline CDR1 and CDR2 sequences are KGHSH and LQKENI. DNA for the CDR3: TGTGCCAGCTCCCTATACGAACTAGCGGGAAGCACAGATACGCAGTATTTT. It yields the protein CASSLYELAGSTDTQYF.